These 24 T cell receptor beta chains originate from one sample sequenced in a study of cytomegalovirus exposure and HLA in healthy donors. Primers included in the PCR were 60 Vbeta and 13 Jbeta primers. The table came from immunoSEQ multiplex PCR; TCRdb's copy has only in-frame clones and leaves some out. This sample's clone table lists under 150,000 clones. The sequencing sample was made of PBMCs. Source of these receptors: a man aged 40-55 years in good health and CMV-seronegative.

J is TRBJ2-5 and V is TRBV7-9; TRBD1 might be the D (6 bases). V was clipped by 5 bases and J by 2 bases, with 12 bases between them. Germline CDR1 and CDR2: SEHNR and FQNEAQ (reference sequence). The length of the CDR3 is 14 residues. The CDR3 DNA reads TGTGCCAGCAGCCCACAGGGTAGTCAAGAGACCCAGTACTTC. As protein: CASSPQGSQETQYF.

The rearrangement joins TRBV28 to TRBJ1-5; 10 nucleotides match TRBD1. The J segment lost 6 bases and the V segment lost 7 bases, leaving 6 bases of the junction unmatched. The germline V gene encodes CDR1 MDHEN and CDR2 SYDVKM. The CDR3 length is 14 residues. The CDR3 here is CASNRQGAGQPQHF. DNA for the CDR3: TGTGCCAGCAACCGACAGGGGGCAGGTCAGCCCCAGCATTTT.

The genes are TRBV10-3 and TRBJ1-2; no clear D. V was pared by 4 bases and J by 2 bases, with 8 bases between. The CDR3 runs to 13 residues. Germline CDR1 ENHRY, CDR2 SYGVKD. The CDR3 loop is CAISAAGNYGYTF. CDR3 coding DNA: TGTGCCATCAGTGCCGCGGGGAACTATGGCTACACCTTC.

This chain uses TRBV2 with TRBJ2-5, with D perhaps matching TRBD2 (5 bases). Per germline, CDR1 SNHLY and CDR2 FYNNEI. CDR3 length: 14 amino acids. The V and J ends lost 2 bases and 5 bases respectively, with 12 bases between them. Here the CDR3 reads CASSESRGKETQYF. For the CDR3, the DNA is TGTGCCAGCAGTGAATCTAGAGGGAAGGAGACCCAGTACTTC.

The chain carries TRBV11-3 and TRBJ2-7; 11 bases agree with TRBD2. Germline V CDR1 and CDR2: SGHNT, YENEEA. The CDR3 has 15 amino acids. Unmatched junction bases numbered 8, after V lost 5 bases and J lost 5 bases. This CDR3 reads CASSTGTSGIHEQYF. DNA of the CDR3: TGTGCCAGCAGCACTGGGACTAGCGGAATACACGAGCAGTACTTC.

This sequence joins TRBV29-1 and TRBJ1-2, with D perhaps TRBD1 (6 bases). The V end lost 5 bases, the J end lost 4 bases, and 20 bases lay between the germline ends. The germline V gene encodes CDR1 SQVTM and CDR2 ANQGSEA. The CDR3 has 15 amino acids. This CDR3 is CSVPGDTGGSYGYTF. The CDR3 bases are TGCAGCGTTCCCGGGGACACCGGCGGTAGCTATGGCTACACCTTC.

This rearrangement joins TRBV2 to TRBJ1-5; no definite D call. The germline gives CDR1 SNHLY, CDR2 FYNNEI. CDR3 length equals 14 residues. The V end lost 0 bases, the J end lost 6 bases, and 9 bases lay between the germline ends. CDR3: CASSEARGGQPQHF. In DNA, the CDR3 is TGTGCCAGCAGTGAAGCACGGGGAGGTCAGCCCCAGCATTTT.

CDR3 bases: TGTGCCAGCAGCCATGGGGCAGGGGGCCGGTCCTATAATTCACCCCTCCACTTT. It is translated as CASSHGAGGRSYNSPLHF. The V gene is TRBV13, the J gene TRBJ1-6; 8 positions agree with TRBD1. Trimming took 5 bases from V and 1 from J; bases not matched to a gene: 10. Germline V CDR1 and CDR2: PRHDT, FYEKMQ (reference sequence). The CDR3 covers 18 residues.

V gene TRBV28 combines with J gene TRBJ2-7; 7 bases match TRBD1. This CDR3 is built from 14 residues. With V trimmed by 7 bases and J by 4 bases, 10 bases remained unmatched. CDR1 MDHEN and CDR2 SYDVKM come from the germline V gene. CDR3 protein: CASKTTGTVYEQYF. CDR3 nucleotides: TGTGCCAGCAAAACTACCGGGACAGTTTACGAGCAGTACTTC.

The rearrangement uses TRBV11-2 and TRBJ1-2, with D unresolved. The CDR3 has 15 amino acids. The ends were cut back, 0 bases at V and 1 base at J, with 9 bases in the middle. CDR1 and CDR2 from the germline V gene are SGHAT and FQNNGV. CDR3: CASSLDLADNYGYTF. CDR3 DNA sequence: TGTGCCAGCAGCTTAGATCTTGCAGATAACTATGGCTACACCTTC.

This chain connects TRBV12-2 to TRBJ1-5; no DNA check was done on the table's D call, TRBD1. TRBV12-2 is listed as a pseudogene. CDR3 length equals 19 residues. The CDR3 DNA follows: TGTGCAAGTCGCTCGGTTGGGCCTAACAGGGTGGTTGAAAATCAGCCCCAGCATTTT. Protein sequence: CASRSVGPNRVVENQPQHF.

The rearrangement uses TRBV6-5 and TRBJ1-4; maybe TRBD1 (5 bases). The CDR3 is 16 amino acids. V was pared by 0 bases and J by 3 bases, with 11 bases between. Germline V lookup: CDR1 MNHEY, CDR2 SVGAGI. Here the CDR3 DNA reads TGTGCCAGCAGTTACTCGTTGGGGGACTCTAATGAAAAACTGTTTTTT. Translated, it gives CASSYSLGDSNEKLFF.

The J gene is TRBJ1-1, the V gene TRBV27, with a weak D call TRBD1 (5 bases). V was pared by 3 bases and J by 4 bases, with 9 bases between. Germline values: CDR1 MNHEY, CDR2 SMNVEV (reference sequence). CDR3 size: 13 residues. The CDR3 sequence: CASSFSGPTEAFF. The CDR3 DNA follows: TGTGCCAGCAGTTTCTCAGGGCCCACTGAAGCTTTCTTT.

This chain links TRBV4-2 with TRBJ2-5; 8 nucleotides match TRBD2. J gave up 3 bases and V 6 bases, and 6 bases lay outside the gene matches. Germline V gives CDR1 LGHNA, CDR2 YNFKEQ. The CDR3 consists of 14 residues. In nucleotides, the CDR3 is TGTGCCAGCAGTTTCGGGGGGGCCGAAGAGACCCAGTACTTC. Translating it yields CASSFGGAEETQYF.

The chain couples TRBV6-6 to TRBJ1-3; possible D gene TRBD1, 6 bases. The ends were cut back, 0 bases at V and 0 bases at J, with 9 bases in the middle. Germline V gene sequence: CDR1 MNHNY, CDR2 SVGAGI (reference sequence). The CDR3 covers 16 residues. The CDR3 region is CASSYSRGISGNTIYF. CDR3 sequence (DNA): TGTGCCAGCAGTTACTCTAGGGGGATCTCTGGAAACACCATATATTTT.

The chain has TRBV4-1 and TRBJ1-5; the D is unclear. Per the germline V gene, CDR1 is MGHRA and CDR2 is YSYEKL. The CDR3 consists of 15 residues. The V end was cut by 2 bases, the J end by 9 bases, with 17 bases between. Here the CDR3 DNA reads TGCGCCAGCAGCCAACTCTTGCAGGCGAAGGTGCCCCAGCATTTT. Protein sequence: CASSQLLQAKVPQHF.

The gene calls are TRBV18 and TRBJ1-5; TRBD1 might be the D (6 bases). V gave up 3 bases and J gave up 5 bases, with 11 bases separating them. Germline assignment: CDR1 KGHSH and CDR2 LQKENI. The CDR3 consists of 14 residues. The CDR3 DNA follows: TGTGCCAGCTCACCCCAGGGGCATTATCAGCCCCAGCATTTT. It yields the protein CASSPQGHYQPQHF.

The chain carries TRBV7-2 and TRBJ1-2, with TRBD1 identical over 11 bases. The trim removed 5 bases at V and 10 bases at J, leaving 6 bases unmatched. Germline V gene sequence: CDR1 SGHTA, CDR2 FQGNSA. The CDR3 runs 13 residues. The CDR3 is CASSTTGQGDYTF. CDR3 DNA sequence: TGTGCCAGCAGCACCACGGGACAGGGGGACTACACCTTC.

The chain links TRBV6-5 to TRBJ1-1; D remains unclear. From germline, CDR1 is MNHEY and CDR2 SVGAGI. Trimming pared 0 bases from V and 0 bases from J, leaving 11 bases between. The CDR3 sequence is 16 residues long. DNA of the CDR3: TGTGCCAGCAGTTACTCGACTCCACGGTTGAACACTGAAGCTTTCTTT. Its protein is CASSYSTPRLNTEAFF.

J is TRBJ1-2 and V is TRBV5-4; D uncertain. V was trimmed by 2 bases and J by 7 bases, leaving 15 bases between them. The CDR3 has 14 residues. In germline, CDR1 is SGHNT, CDR2 YYREEE (reference sequence). CDR3 region: CASSFRSEVSGYTF. CDR3 bases: TGTGCCAGCAGCTTTCGGTCTGAGGTCTCTGGCTACACCTTC.

The V gene is TRBV27, the J gene TRBJ1-2, with D unresolved. This CDR3 is 14 amino acids long. Germline CDR1 MNHEY, CDR2 SMNVEV (reference sequence). V was shortened by 3 bases and J by 8 bases, with 16 bases between the two germline ends. In DNA, the CDR3 is TGTGCCAGCAGTTTTTCTGGTCAGGTCGGCGGCTACACCTTC. Its protein is CASSFSGQVGGYTF.

CDR3 region: CASSRSPTNEKLFF. The CDR3 coding sequence is TGCGCCAGCAGCCGTAGCCCAACTAATGAAAAACTGTTTTTT. The chain is built from TRBV4-1 and TRBJ1-4; D is uncertain. Germline V gene data show CDR1 as MGHRA and CDR2 as YSYEKL. V lost 4 bases and J lost 0, with 6 bases in between. The CDR3 consists of 14 residues.

The CDR3 reads CASTGQGNYNEQFF. The CDR3 nucleotides read TGTGCCAGCACTGGACAGGGAAACTACAATGAGCAGTTCTTC. The rearrangement links TRBV2 to TRBJ2-1, with 8 bases identical to TRBD1. There are 14 residues in the CDR3. Germline V gene sequence: CDR1 SNHLY, CDR2 FYNNEI. Germline trimming cut 7 bases from V and 3 bases from J; bases unmatched to any gene: 5.

The V call is TRBV5-1, the J call TRBJ2-2, with D unresolved. Deletions cut 1 base from V and 1 base from J, with 8 bases between. The V gene's germline CDR1 is SGHRS and CDR2 YFSETQ. There are 15 residues in the CDR3. The CDR3 coding sequence is TGCGCCAGCAGCTTGACCACAGAGAACACCGGGGAGCTGTTTTTT. This encodes CASSLTTENTGELFF.